One sample yielded the 20 T cell receptor beta chains listed below, sequenced in a study of CD8 T cells in ankylosing spondylitis. Findings and limits, study-wide: Seemingly distinctive of ankylosing spondylitis blood was a TCR beta motif formed by eight highly homologous variants.

Their recognized antigens are unknown. One entry per CDR3 protein results from TCRdb running MiXCR on the 5' RACE reads. The sample shows more than 650,000 distinct CDR3 sequences, about 11% of them seen only once. The sample consisted of blood, either unsorted or a sorted T cell fraction (not recorded which). All receptors derive from a male donor with ankylosing spondylitis.

In its sample, this clonotype was seen a few times. This chain uses TRBV10-3 with TRBJ2-1, with 10 bases identical to TRBD1. Germline V gene data show CDR1 as ENHRY and CDR2 as SYGVKD. This CDR3 spans 15 amino acids. J gave up 0 bases and V 11 bases, and 7 bases lay outside the gene matches. This CDR3 is CAAGTGVGSYNEQFF. CDR3 bases: TGTGCCGCCGGGACAGGGGTGGGCTCCTACAATGAGCAGTTCTTC.

V is TRBV25-1 and J is TRBJ1-5, with unresolved D. This CDR3 is 13 amino acids long. V was shortened by 3 bases and J by 5 bases, with 8 bases between the two germline ends. From germline, CDR1 is MGHDK and CDR2 SYGVNS. The DNA for the CDR3 is TGTGCCAGCAGTGAGAACTGGGATCAGCCCCAGCATTTT. Encoded protein: CASSENWDQPQHF.

In this sample, this clonotype turned up many times. This may be a read error, as it is one base from a much larger clone. The gene calls are TRBV6-1 and TRBJ2-1; D gene uncertain. The CDR3 has 11 residues. Germline V gives CDR1 MNHNS, CDR2 SASEGT. Trimming removed 5 bases from V and 4 bases from J, with 3 bases in between. This CDR3 reads CASSIYNEQFF. CDR3 bases: TGTGCCAGCAGTATTTACAATGAGCAGTTCTTC.

At least ten counts were recorded for this clonotype. V usage is TRBV18 and J usage is TRBJ2-7, with D perhaps matching TRBD1 (5 bases). CDR1 is KGHSH and CDR2 is LQKENI in the germline V gene. The CDR3 covers 15 residues. V was shortened by 0 bases and J by 5 bases, with 14 bases between the two germline ends. The CDR3 sequence is CASSPPSREVHEQYF. CDR3 coding DNA: TGTGCCAGCTCACCACCCAGCAGGGAAGTCCACGAGCAGTACTTC.

The chain links TRBV4-2 to TRBJ2-5; D remains ambiguous. The ends were cut back, 7 bases at V and 1 base at J, with 16 bases in the middle. The CDR3 is made up of 15 amino acids. Germline V CDR1 and CDR2: LGHNA, YNFKEQ. CDR3 sequence: CASTPKLSGQETQYF. CDR3 nucleotides: TGTGCCAGCACTCCGAAACTATCGGGCCAAGAGACCCAGTACTTC.

This clonotype has a handful of counts. This chain links TRBV25-1 with TRBJ2-2; D might be TRBD1 or TRBD2, each matching 5 bases. Germline CDR1 and CDR2: MGHDK and SYGVNS. CDR3 length: 12 amino acids. Trimming removed 8 bases at V and 7 bases at J, with 11 bases between. CDR3: CASRWGNGELFF. CDR3 in DNA: TGTGCCAGCCGCTGGGGGAACGGGGAGCTGTTTTTT.

This clonotype was found many times. The V and J genes are TRBV20-1 and TRBJ1-1, with 8 nucleotides matching TRBD1. The V gene end was trimmed by 5 bases and the J gene end by 5 bases; junction bases not matched to a gene: 10. CDR1 and CDR2 (germline): DFQATT, SNEGSKA (reference sequence). There are 14 residues in the CDR3. The CDR3 bases are TGCAGTGCTCACAGGGGGGCCGAGGGGACTGAAGCTTTCTTT. This translates into CSAHRGAEGTEAFF.

This clonotype was found a few times. The chain recombines TRBV20-1 with TRBJ2-3; TRBD2 matches 7 bases. The V gene end was trimmed by 5 bases and the J gene end by 1 base; junction bases not matched to a gene: 12. Looked up from germline, CDR1 is DFQATT and CDR2 is SNEGSKA (reference sequence). The CDR3 is 16 residues long. CDR3: CSAEGGDRWGTDTQYF. In DNA form, the CDR3 reads TGCAGTGCTGAGGGAGGGGACCGATGGGGCACAGATACGCAGTATTTT.

The sample holds a few counts of this clonotype. This chain uses TRBV18 with TRBJ1-6, with D uncertain. Trimming pared 3 bases from V and 8 bases from J, leaving 5 bases between. This CDR3 has 12 amino acids. Germline CDR1 KGHSH, CDR2 LQKENI. CDR3 DNA: TGTGCCAGCTCACCTGATGATTCACCCCTCCACTTT. The encoded protein is CASSPDDSPLHF.

This chain links TRBV7-2 with TRBJ1-2, with 7 bases aligning to TRBD1. There are 15 residues in the CDR3. Germline CDR1 is SGHTA and CDR2 is FQGNSA. J lost 3 bases, V lost 1 base, and 5 bases had no gene match. Here the CDR3 DNA reads TGTGCCAGCAGCTTAGGGAGGGGGCGCGACTATGGCTACACCTTC. It translates to CASSLGRGRDYGYTF.

This clonotype was observed many times. The chain uses TRBV6-6 and TRBJ1-3; the D is unclear. Germline CDR1 reads MNHNY; CDR2 reads SVGAGI (reference sequence). The CDR3 spans 12 residues. The germline V and J ends were trimmed by 11 bases and 8 bases, with 16 bases remaining between them. The CDR3: CAAWDNGHTIYF. The CDR3 DNA follows: TGTGCCGCCTGGGATAATGGGCACACCATATATTTT.

This clonotype has at least ten counts. The chain combines TRBV7-3 with TRBJ1-2; 11 bases match TRBD1. V shed 0 bases and J 6 bases; nucleotides not matched to a gene: 3. This CDR3 region has 15 residues. Looked up from germline, CDR1 is SGHTA and CDR2 is FQGTGA. CDR3 sequence reads: CASSLTGQGDHGYTF. CDR3 sequence (DNA): TGTGCCAGCAGCTTAACGGGACAGGGGGACCATGGCTACACCTTC.

This clonotype was observed a handful of times. At one of its ends the junction is not consistent with the germline gene, which may arise from a read error. The chain couples TRBV18 to TRBJ2-5; maybe TRBD2 (6 bases). Germline CDR1 reads KGHSH; CDR2 reads LQKENI. There are 13 residues in the CDR3. The chain's CDR3 is CASAPVGGETQYF. The CDR3 region has the DNA TGTGCCAGCGCACCCGTCGGGGGAGAGACCCAGTACTTC.

In its sample, this clonotype was seen many times. The V call is TRBV7-2, the J call TRBJ1-2, with 9 bases lining up with TRBD1. Germline V gene sequence: CDR1 SGHTA, CDR2 FQGNSA. This CDR3 is built from 15 residues. Trimming removed 4 bases from V and 7 bases from J; junction bases left unmatched: 10. The CDR3 reads CASSSRQGGFSGYTF. CDR3 sequence (DNA): TGTGCCAGCAGCTCCCGACAGGGGGGATTTTCTGGCTACACCTTC.

V and J are TRBV2 and TRBJ2-7, with 9 bases identical to TRBD2. The CDR3 runs to 15 residues. CDR1 and CDR2 (germline): SNHLY, FYNNEI. The trim removed 8 bases at V and 2 bases at J, leaving 10 bases unmatched. The CDR3 DNA reads as TGTGCCAGCGGTGTGGGACTAGCAAAAACCTACGAGCAGTACTTC. As protein: CASGVGLAKTYEQYF.

The chain combines TRBV5-1 with TRBJ2-7, with a tentative D call TRBD1 (5 bases). Germline values: CDR1 SGHRS, CDR2 YFSETQ. The CDR3 spans 15 residues. V was pared by 5 bases and J by 3 bases, with 18 bases between. CDR3: CASSQGPSTNYEQYF. The CDR3, as DNA: TGCGCCAGCAGTCAGGGTCCGTCAACGAACTACGAGCAGTACTTC.

The chain uses TRBV6-1 and TRBJ2-7; 10 nucleotides match TRBD1. Germline values: CDR1 MNHNS, CDR2 SASEGT. This CDR3 comprises 14 residues. J gave up 3 bases and V 6 bases, and 5 bases lay outside the gene matches. CDR3 nucleotide sequence: TGTGCCAGCAGACCTCGGGACAGGGGCTACGAGCAGTACTTC. Its protein product is CASRPRDRGYEQYF.

This clonotype was picked up many times. The V and J genes are TRBV7-2 and TRBJ1-2, with a possible D match to TRBD1 (5 bases). Germline assignment: CDR1 SGHTA and CDR2 FQGNSA. V was shortened by 2 bases and J by 6 bases, with 16 bases between the two germline ends. The CDR3 consists of 15 residues. The CDR3 coding sequence is TGTGCCAGCAGCTTATGGGCAGGGAAAAATGATGGCTACACCTTC. Its protein is CASSLWAGKNDGYTF.

There are a few counts of this clonotype. V is TRBV24-1 and J is TRBJ1-5, with 9 bases identical to TRBD1. Germline CDR1 is KGHDR and CDR2 is SFDVKD. The CDR3 spans 17 residues. The J segment lost 4 bases and the V segment lost 6 bases, leaving 12 bases of the junction unmatched. Here the CDR3 DNA reads TGTGCCACCAGTCCGGGGACAGGGAGGTTTTCTAATCAGCCCCAGCATTTT. As protein: CATSPGTGRFSNQPQHF.

This clonotype has more than one count but fewer than ten. The rearrangement links TRBV6-5 to TRBJ2-7; D call uncertain. CDR1 MNHEY and CDR2 SVGAGI come from the germline V gene. The CDR3 totals 14 residues. The V and J ends lost 1 base and 3 bases respectively, with 10 bases between them. The CDR3 DNA reads TGTGCCAGCAGTTACTGGGGTCTACGCTACGAGCAGTACTTC. Its translation: CASSYWGLRYEQYF.